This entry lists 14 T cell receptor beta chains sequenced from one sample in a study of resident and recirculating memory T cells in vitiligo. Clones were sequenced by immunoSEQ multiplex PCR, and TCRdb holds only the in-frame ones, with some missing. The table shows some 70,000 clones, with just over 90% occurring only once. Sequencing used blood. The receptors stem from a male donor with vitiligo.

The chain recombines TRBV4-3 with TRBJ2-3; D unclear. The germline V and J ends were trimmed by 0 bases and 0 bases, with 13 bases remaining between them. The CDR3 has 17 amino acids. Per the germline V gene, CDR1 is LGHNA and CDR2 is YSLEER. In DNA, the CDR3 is TGCGCCAGCAGCCAAGATCTGCAGGCCGCGAGCACAGATACGCAGTATTTT. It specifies CASSQDLQAASTDTQYF.

The CDR3 here is CAISGRTSGAYNEQFF. CDR3 sequence (DNA): TGTGCCATCAGTGGTAGGACTAGCGGGGCCTACAATGAGCAGTTCTTC. The chain employs TRBV10-3 and TRBJ2-1; 12 bases are a match to TRBD2. Trimming took 4 bases from V and 2 from J; bases not matched to a gene: 3. The CDR3 is made up of 16 amino acids. Per germline, CDR1 ENHRY and CDR2 SYGVKD.

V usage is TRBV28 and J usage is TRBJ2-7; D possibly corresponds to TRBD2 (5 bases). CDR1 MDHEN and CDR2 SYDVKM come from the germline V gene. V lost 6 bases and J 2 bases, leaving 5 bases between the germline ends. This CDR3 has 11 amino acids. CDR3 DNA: TGTGCCAGCAGACTAGCCTACGAGCAGTACTTC. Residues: CASRLAYEQYF. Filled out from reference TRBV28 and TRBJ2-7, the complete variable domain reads DVKVTQSSRYLVKRTGEKVFLECVQDMDHENMFWYRQDPGLGLRLIYFSYDVKMKEKGDIPEGYSVSREKKERFSLILESASTNQTSMYLCASRLAYEQYFGPGTRLTVT.

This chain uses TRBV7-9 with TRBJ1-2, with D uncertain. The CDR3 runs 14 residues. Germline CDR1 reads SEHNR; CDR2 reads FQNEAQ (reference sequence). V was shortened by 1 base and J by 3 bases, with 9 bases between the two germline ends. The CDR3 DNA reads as TGTGCCAGCAGCTTAGGGGCAGTACACTATGGCTACACCTTC. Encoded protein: CASSLGAVHYGYTF.

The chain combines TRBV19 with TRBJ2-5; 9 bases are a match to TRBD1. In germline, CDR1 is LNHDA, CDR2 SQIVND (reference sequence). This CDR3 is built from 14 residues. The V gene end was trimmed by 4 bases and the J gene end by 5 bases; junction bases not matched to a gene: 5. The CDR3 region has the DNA TGTGCCAGTAGTACAGGACAGGGGCCGGAGACCCAGTACTTC. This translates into CASSTGQGPETQYF.

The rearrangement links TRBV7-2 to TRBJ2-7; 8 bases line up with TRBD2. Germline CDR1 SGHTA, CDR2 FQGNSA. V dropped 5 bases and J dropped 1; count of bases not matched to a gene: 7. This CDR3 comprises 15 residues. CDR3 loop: CASSGGGQVSYEQYF. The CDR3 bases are TGTGCCAGCAGCGGCGGGGGGCAGGTTTCCTACGAGCAGTACTTC.

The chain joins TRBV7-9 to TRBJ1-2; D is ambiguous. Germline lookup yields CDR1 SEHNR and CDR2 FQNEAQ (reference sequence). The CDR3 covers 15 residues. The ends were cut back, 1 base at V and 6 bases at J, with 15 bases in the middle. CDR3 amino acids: CASSLVWEAGNGYTF. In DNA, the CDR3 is TGTGCCAGCAGCTTAGTTTGGGAGGCCGGGAATGGCTACACCTTC.

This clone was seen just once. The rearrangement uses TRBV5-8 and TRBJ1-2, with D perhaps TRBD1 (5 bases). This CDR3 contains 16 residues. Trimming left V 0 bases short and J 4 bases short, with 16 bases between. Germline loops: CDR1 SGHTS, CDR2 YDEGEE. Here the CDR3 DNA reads TGTGCCAGCAGCTTGGACCGGGACGGAGGGATCTATGGCTACACCTTC. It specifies CASSLDRDGGIYGYTF.

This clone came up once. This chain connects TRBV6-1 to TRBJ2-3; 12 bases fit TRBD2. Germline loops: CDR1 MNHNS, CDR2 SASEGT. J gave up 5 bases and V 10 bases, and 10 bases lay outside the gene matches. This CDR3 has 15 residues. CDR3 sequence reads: CATASGGADGDTQYF. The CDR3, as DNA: TGTGCCACCGCTAGCGGGGGGGCCGATGGAGATACGCAGTATTTT.

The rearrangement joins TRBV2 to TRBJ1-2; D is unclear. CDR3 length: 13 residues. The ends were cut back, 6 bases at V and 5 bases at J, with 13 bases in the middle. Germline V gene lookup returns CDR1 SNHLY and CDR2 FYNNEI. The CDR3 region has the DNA TGTGCCAGCAGGGCGGGCGGACTGTATGGCTACACCTTC. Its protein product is CASRAGGLYGYTF.

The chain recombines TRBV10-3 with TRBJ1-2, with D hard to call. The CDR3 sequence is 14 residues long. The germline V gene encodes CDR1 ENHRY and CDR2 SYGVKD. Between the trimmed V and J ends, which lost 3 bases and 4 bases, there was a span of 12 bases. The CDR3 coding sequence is TGTGCCATCAGTGAAAGAGAACAGAGCTATGGCTACACCTTC. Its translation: CAISEREQSYGYTF.

The CDR3, as DNA: TGTGCCAGCTCTCGAAACAGCGGGAACGAGCAGTACTTC. Its translation: CASSRNSGNEQYF. The J gene is TRBJ2-7, the V gene TRBV18, with 7 bases matching TRBD2. The CDR3 extends over 13 amino acids. With V trimmed by 6 bases and J by 5 bases, 7 bases remained unmatched. Germline V lookup: CDR1 KGHSH, CDR2 LQKENI.

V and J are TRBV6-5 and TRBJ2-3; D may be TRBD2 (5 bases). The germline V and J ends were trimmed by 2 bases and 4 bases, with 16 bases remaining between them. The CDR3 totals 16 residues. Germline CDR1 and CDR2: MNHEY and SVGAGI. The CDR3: CASSYTSSTLPDTQYF. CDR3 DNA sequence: TGTGCCAGCAGTTACACTAGTAGCACGCTTCCAGATACGCAGTATTTT.

Here the CDR3 reads CSAGGFYEQYF. CDR3 in DNA: TGCAGTGCGGGGGGATTTTACGAGCAGTACTTC. The chain recombines TRBV20-1 with TRBJ2-7; a possible D gene is TRBD2 (6 bases). The CDR3 length is 11 residues. Trimming pared 6 bases from V and 4 bases from J, leaving 10 bases between. Looked up from germline, CDR1 is DFQATT and CDR2 is SNEGSKA (reference sequence).